This T cell receptor (beta chain) came from a study of blood T cell repertoires in COVID-19. Across the study: COVID-19 samples collected from the United States, Italy and Spain covered acute and convalescent phases.

The protocol was immunoSEQ multiplex PCR, while the TCRdb copy is restricted to in-frame clones and leaves out a portion. The table lists 300,000 to 400,000 clones, about 85% of them singletons, with 1.9% in the top ten. The V gene's germline CDR1 is MNHNS and CDR2 SASEGT. The CDR3 is 14 residues long. Trimming shortened V by 2 bases and J by 1 base, and 6 bases separated the two germline ends. Assignments of participants to cohorts depended upon their own reported clinical history. Someone with COVID-19 had been met by exposed participants within 2 weeks before study entry. This sequence originates from a woman in her thirties who had been exposed to COVID-19. The sequencing input was PBMCs or T cells enriched from blood (not recorded which). The V call is TRBV6-1, the J call TRBJ2-4; D unresolved. In nucleotides, the CDR3 is TGTGCCAGCAGTGAAACTCTGGCCAAAAACATTCAGTACTTC. Protein product: CASSETLAKNIQYF.